This T cell receptor beta chain was recovered during a study of blood T cell repertoires in COVID-19. The CDR3 covers 14 residues. After removal of 2 bases from V and 7 bases from J, the junction contained 5 bases not matched to a gene. The germline CDR1 and CDR2 sequences are SGHKS and YYEKEE (reference sequence). Sequenced by immunoSEQ multiplex PCR; TCRdb stores in-frame clones only, minus some. Counted here are about 220,000 clones, roughly 80% occurring once; the ten biggest clones make up roughly 4.9%. V is TRBV5-5 and J is TRBJ1-5, with 8 bases identical to TRBD1. The TCR was taken from a human donor in a cohort sampled during active COVID-19. The sequenced material came from peripheral blood. CDR3 DNA: TGTGCCAGCAGCTTCGGACAGGGCGGCCAGCCCCAGCATTTT. Translating gives CASSFGQGGQPQHF.